This TCR beta chain was sequenced in a study of T-cell memory formation after mild COVID-19. Study summary: The two donors had largely donor-specific TCR clusters.

General study results and limits: Some responding clones appeared in pre-infection memory, suggesting cross-reactive memory joined. Contracting CD4+ clones were located mainly in CM and EM, and CD8+ clones in EMRA. Whether second-wave clones peaking at day 37 were SARS-CoV-2 specific went unconfirmed.

In the case of this clonotype: The target antigen is unknown. One end of the junction is discordant with germline, which a read error may explain.

This CDR3 has 17 residues. Germline V gene sequence: CDR1 SSHAT, CDR2 FNYEAQ (reference sequence). TCRdb called the 5' RACE reads again in MiXCR, with one record for every CDR3 protein. The sample has approximately 580,000 distinct CDR3 sequences; 20% are singletons. The sample was PBMCs or a T cell subset sorted from them (not recorded which). The sequence derives from an adult woman who had mild COVID-19 (a few samples of this study predate the infection). Cell type and time point are not known. V and J are TRBV7-7 and TRBJ2-5, with TRBD2 matching over 13 bases. The CDR3 DNA follows: TGTGCTAGCAGCTTAGAAGAGGGACTAGCGGGAAGAGAGACCCAGTACTTC. The encoded protein is CASSLEEGLAGRETQYF.